This T cell receptor beta chain was identified during a study of brain T cells in children with intractable seizures (dated by TCRdb to the early 2020s). Broadly, across the study: Resected brain tissue from about 53 pediatric epilepsy surgery cases was initially screened for immune gene transcripts with a NanoString immunology panel. Of the approximately 12 selected surgery cases, pre-surgery blood was also sequenced for eight, so four had brain tissue only. What the authors observed across the whole study: Because pre- and post-surgery blood were sequenced to different depths, clones absent from the pre-surgery sample may reflect undersampling. Viral specificity was inferred only from CDR3 sequence similarity, and patients' HCMV serostatus was unknown.

Worth noting for this clone: No cognate antigen has been identified for it. The record has no base qualities; no much larger clone is one base away.

The immunoSEQ assay was applied to genomic DNA to generate the TCR beta chain sequences. On the study's bioinformatics: CDR3 sequences not starting with the conserved framework cysteine at position 104 were manually removed. Clonality was calculated as one minus the normalized Shannon's Diversity Index, with values ranging from 0 (maximal diversity) to 1 (oligoclonal). To check whether a given CDR3 had different frequencies in two samples, for example brain versus blood, chi-squared comparison-of-proportions tests were used. Public clonotypes were identified through searches of immuneACCESS, and similarity to known antiviral clonotypes was evaluated with the VDJdb browser. In TCRdb, the immuneACCESS table is reduced to in-frame sequences with V and J assigned. These tables do not hold every clone; where another copy was compared, an unresolved V gene accounts for under half, and the others remain unexplained. D and trimming come from the DNA, and the V and J calls and clone size come from that table. The sample table shows tens of thousands of clones, and 85% to 95% are seen once. Together, the top ten hold 5% to 7.5% of the sample.

In light of the paper, this sample's time point label describes: resected brain tissue, or blood drawn just prior to surgery. The surgery cases that showed the highest brain T cell transcript signatures were chosen for TCR beta chain sequencing of brain tissue, and of blood when it was available. Before surgery, the patients had been given at least one anti-epileptic drug. TCR-sequenced patients were children with drug-resistant epilepsy due to tuberous sclerosis complex, focal cortical dysplasia, Rasmussen encephalitis or hemimegalencephaly. Blood was drawn right before the epilepsy surgery. Bulk genomic DNA was extracted from unsorted brain tissue and whole blood with the Monarch genomic DNA purification kit. V and J are truncated by 3 bases and 1 base respectively, leaving an intervening sequence of 9 bases. CDR3 length: 13 amino acids, cysteine to phenylalanine. Just the 39-base CDR3 DNA is kept, in frame starting at base 1. CDR1 and CDR2 are drawn from the germline V gene (reference sequence): GTSNPN, SVGIG.

Here the chain combines TRBV30 and TRBJ1-1; a tentative D call is TRBD1 (5 bases match). The sequence was collected from a boy aged 5-17 years with focal cortical dysplasia and intractable seizures. The sequences come from peripheral blood, collected at surgery. The CDR3 amino acid sequence is: CAWSNTGNTEAFF. The nucleotide sequence is TGTGCCTGGAGCAATACAGGGAACACTGAAGCTTTCTTT.